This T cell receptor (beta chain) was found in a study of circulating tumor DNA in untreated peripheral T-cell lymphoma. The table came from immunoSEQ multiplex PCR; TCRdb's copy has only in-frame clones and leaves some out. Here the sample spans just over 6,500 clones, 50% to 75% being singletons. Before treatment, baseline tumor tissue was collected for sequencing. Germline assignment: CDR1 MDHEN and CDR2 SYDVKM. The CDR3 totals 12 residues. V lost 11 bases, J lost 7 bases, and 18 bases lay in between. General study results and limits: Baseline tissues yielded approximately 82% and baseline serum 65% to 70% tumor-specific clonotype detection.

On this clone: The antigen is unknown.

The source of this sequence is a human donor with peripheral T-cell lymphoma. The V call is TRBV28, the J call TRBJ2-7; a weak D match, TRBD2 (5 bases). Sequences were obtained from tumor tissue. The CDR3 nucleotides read TGTGCCGTTGCCGGACGGCGAGGGGAGCAGTACTTC. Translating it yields CAVAGRRGEQYF. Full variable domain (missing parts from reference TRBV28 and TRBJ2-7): DVKVTQSSRYLVKRTGEKVFLECVQDMDHENMFWYRQDPGLGLRLIYFSYDVKMKEKGDIPEGYSVSREKKERFSLILESASTNQTSMYLCAVAGRRGEQYFGPGTRLTVT.